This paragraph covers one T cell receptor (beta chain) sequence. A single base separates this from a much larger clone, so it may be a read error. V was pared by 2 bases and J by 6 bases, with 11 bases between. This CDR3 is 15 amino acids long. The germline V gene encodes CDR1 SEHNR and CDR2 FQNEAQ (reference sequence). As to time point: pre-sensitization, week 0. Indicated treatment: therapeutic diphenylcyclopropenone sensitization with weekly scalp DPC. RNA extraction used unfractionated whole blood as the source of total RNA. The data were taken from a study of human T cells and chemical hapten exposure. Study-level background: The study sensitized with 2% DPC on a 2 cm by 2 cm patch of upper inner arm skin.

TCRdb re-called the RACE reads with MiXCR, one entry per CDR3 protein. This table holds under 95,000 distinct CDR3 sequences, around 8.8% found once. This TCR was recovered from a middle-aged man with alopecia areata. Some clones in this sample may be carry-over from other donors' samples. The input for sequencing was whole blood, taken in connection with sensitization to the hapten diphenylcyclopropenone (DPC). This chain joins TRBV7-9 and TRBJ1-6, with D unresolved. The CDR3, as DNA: TGTGCCAGCAGCTTAACGGCGGTCCTTAATTCACCCCTCCACTTT. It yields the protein CASSLTAVLNSPLHF.